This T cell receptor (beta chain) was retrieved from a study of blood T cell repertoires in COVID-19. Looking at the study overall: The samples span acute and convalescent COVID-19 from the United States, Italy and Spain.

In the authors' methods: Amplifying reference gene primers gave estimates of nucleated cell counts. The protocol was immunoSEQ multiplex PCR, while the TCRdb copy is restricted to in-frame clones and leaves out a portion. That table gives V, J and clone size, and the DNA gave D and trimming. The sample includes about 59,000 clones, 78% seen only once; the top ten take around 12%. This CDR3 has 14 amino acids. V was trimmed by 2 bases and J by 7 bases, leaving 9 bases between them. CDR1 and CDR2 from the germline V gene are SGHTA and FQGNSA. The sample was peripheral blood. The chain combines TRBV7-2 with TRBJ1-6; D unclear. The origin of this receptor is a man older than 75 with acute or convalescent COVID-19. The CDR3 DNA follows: TGTGCCAGCAGCTTACCCAGAGGAAATTCACCCCTCCACTTT. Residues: CASSLPRGNSPLHF. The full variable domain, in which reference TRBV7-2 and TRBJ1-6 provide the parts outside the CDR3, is GAGVSQSPSNKVTEKGKDVELRCDPISGHTALYWYRQSLGQGLEFLIYFQGNSAPDKSGLPSDRFSAERTGGSVSTLTIQRTQQEDSAVYLCASSLPRGNSPLHFGNGTRLTVT.